The 13 T cell receptor beta chains presented below share a single source sample, sequenced in a study of T cells in pancreatic ductal adenocarcinoma. The table came from immunoSEQ multiplex PCR; TCRdb's copy has only in-frame clones and leaves some out. The table has approximately 97,000 clones, roughly 95% seen once. No neoadjuvant therapy was given to the selected pancreatic ductal adenocarcinoma patients before their surgery. What was sequenced was PBMCs. The receptors come from a human donor with pancreatic ductal adenocarcinoma.

The V call is TRBV27, the J call TRBJ2-2; a weak D match, TRBD2 (6 bases). Germline CDR1 MNHEY, CDR2 SMNVEV (reference sequence). Trimming removed 3 bases from V and 6 bases from J, with 14 bases in between. CDR3 length: 15 amino acids. The CDR3 region has the DNA TGTGCCAGCAGTTTTGGGGGGAGTCTTCCCGGGGAGCTGTTTTTT. Translated: CASSFGGSLPGELFF.

This rearrangement joins TRBV10-3 to TRBJ1-1; TRBD1 matches 9 bases. The germline V gene has CDR1 ENHRY and CDR2 SYGVKD. The CDR3 covers 14 residues. The ends lost 8 bases at V and 0 bases at J; junction bases unmatched: 4. The CDR3, as DNA: TGTGCCATCCAGACAGGGGGTATGAACACTGAAGCTTTCTTT. Its protein product is CAIQTGGMNTEAFF.

This clone is a singleton in its sample. The V gene is TRBV2, the J gene TRBJ1-5, with D perhaps TRBD1 (6 bases). Germline lookup yields CDR1 SNHLY and CDR2 FYNNEI. The CDR3 is made up of 12 amino acids. Trimming took 11 bases from V and 0 from J, leaving 8 bases between them. The CDR3 bases are TGTGCCGAGGGGGATAGCAATCAGCCCCAGCATTTT. This codes for CAEGDSNQPQHF.

V usage is TRBV9 and J usage is TRBJ1-2; 9 bases match TRBD1. CDR1 and CDR2 (germline): SGDLS, YYNGEE. The CDR3 consists of 15 residues. V gave up 4 bases and J gave up 6 bases; unmatched junction bases: 10. CDR3 in amino acids: CASSSQQGAVDGYTF. CDR3 DNA sequence: TGTGCCAGCAGCAGCCAACAGGGGGCCGTGGATGGCTACACCTTC.

The chain employs TRBV7-9 and TRBJ2-7; the D gene is possibly TRBD2 (5 bases). This CDR3 has 14 residues. V gave up 5 bases and J gave up 3 bases, with 14 bases separating them. Germline assignment: CDR1 SEHNR and CDR2 FQNEAQ (reference sequence). CDR3 residues: CASSPQDGDYEQYF. For the CDR3, the DNA is TGTGCCAGCAGCCCCCAGGACGGGGACTACGAGCAGTACTTC.

The chain couples TRBV7-2 to TRBJ2-2, with 9 bases lining up with TRBD2. Losses at the gene ends were 6 bases for V and 5 bases for J; bases not matched to a gene: 10. The germline gives CDR1 SGHTA, CDR2 FQGNSA. The length of the CDR3 is 16 residues. The CDR3 DNA is TGTGCCAGCAGTCAAAGGGGCGGGAGGGGAACCGGGGAGCTGTTTTTT. This encodes CASSQRGGRGTGELFF.

The V and J genes are TRBV27 and TRBJ2-2; D may be TRBD1 (6 bases). Trimming cost V 3 bases and J 6 bases, with 14 bases left between them. The CDR3 is made up of 15 amino acids. CDR1 is MNHEY, CDR2 SMNVEV, per germline (reference sequence). CDR3 nucleotides: TGTGCCAGCAGTTTTGGGACCGAGGGGGCCGGGGAGCTGTTTTTT. This sequence encodes CASSFGTEGAGELFF.

This clone was counted once. The CDR3 DNA reads TGTGCCAGCAGCCCACAGACGAACACCGGGGAGCTGTTTTTT. Its translation is CASSPQTNTGELFF. The genes are TRBV6-4 and TRBJ2-2; no reliable D call. The CDR3 has 14 amino acids. The V gene's germline CDR1 is MRHNA and CDR2 SNTAGT. V was cut by 6 bases and J by 0 bases, with 8 bases left in between.

V gene TRBV28 combines with J gene TRBJ1-2; no clear D. The germline V gene encodes CDR1 MDHEN and CDR2 SYDVKM. This CDR3 region has 13 residues. The V gene lost 10 bases and the J gene lost 4 bases, with 16 bases spanning the gap. The CDR3 loop reads CATRPQVPYGYTF. CDR3 nucleotide sequence: TGTGCCACCAGACCTCAGGTGCCCTATGGCTACACCTTC.

The rearrangement links TRBV4-1 to TRBJ2-3, with TRBD1 matching 7 bases. Germline values: CDR1 MGHRA, CDR2 YSYEKL. This CDR3 region has 18 residues. With 1 base clipped from V and 5 bases from J, the junction kept 15 bases outside the gene matches. The CDR3 loop is CASSQVSLTGTVVDTQYF. The CDR3, as DNA: TGCGCCAGCAGCCAAGTGAGCTTAACCGGGACAGTTGTAGATACGCAGTATTTT.

The genes are TRBV10-3 and TRBJ1-3; 7 positions agree with TRBD1. The CDR3 spans 15 residues. V gave up 6 bases and J gave up 1 base; unmatched junction bases: 6. CDR1 ENHRY and CDR2 SYGVKD come from the germline V gene. CDR3 bases: TGTGCCATCAGATTTGAACAGGGGTCTGGAAACACCATATATTTT. Protein sequence: CAIRFEQGSGNTIYF.

Remarks on this clone: The sample holds other DNA sequences that translate to the same CDR3. V gene TRBV5-1 combines with J gene TRBJ2-1, with a possible D match to TRBD2 (5 bases). The CDR3 covers 15 residues. The germline gives CDR1 SGHRS, CDR2 YFSETQ. Trimming cost V 0 bases and J 0 bases, with 7 bases left between them. The CDR3 loop is CASSLDGSSYNEQFF. The CDR3 DNA follows: TGCGCCAGCAGCTTGGATGGGAGCTCCTACAATGAGCAGTTCTTC.

The CDR3 sequence is CASSRNTGELFF. CDR3 in DNA: TGTGCCAGCTCCCGTAACACCGGGGAGCTGTTTTTT. The chain carries TRBV18 and TRBJ2-2; D unresolved. This CDR3 comprises 12 residues. V was trimmed by 6 bases and J by 2 bases, leaving 4 bases between them. Germline V gives CDR1 KGHSH, CDR2 LQKENI.